The T cell receptor beta chain described here comes from a study of neoadjuvant anti-PD-1 for oral cavity cancer. This clone was found a few times. Most PBMC samples had approximately 440 ng input DNA in six replicates. Measured with immunoSEQ multiplex PCR; TCRdb has only the in-frame clones, and not every one. The data hold some 15,000 clones, with about 65% observed a single time. The germline V and J ends were trimmed by 4 bases and 4 bases, with 10 bases remaining between them. The CDR3 loop spans 13 amino acids. The V gene's germline CDR1 is MNHEY and CDR2 SVGAGI. This TCR was recovered from a person between 40 and 80 years old with oral cavity squamous cell carcinoma. This chain connects TRBV6-5 to TRBJ1-2; D is unresolved. The starting material was PBMCs, obtained before nivolumab (anti-PD-1) treatment. CDR3 DNA: TGTGCCAGCAGTTCGGGGTGGTCCTATGGCTACACCTTC. Protein product: CASSSGWSYGYTF.